The following is a T cell receptor beta chain sequence with its context. No antigen is known for it. V dropped 5 bases and J dropped 7 bases, with 11 bases sitting between them. This CDR3 region has 13 residues. Germline V gene data show CDR1 as SGHTA and CDR2 as FQGNSA. Sample-barcoded 5' priming and a J-beta primer mix drove a second PCR of roughly 7 to 11 cycles. Each TCR beta cDNA got a 12-nucleotide random molecular identifier. MiXCR was run by TCRdb on the 5' RACE reads, yielding one entry per CDR3 protein. Among about 1.6 million distinct CDR3 sequences listed, about 35% were seen once. The source of the sample is a study of blood T cells in healthy people across ages. Points from the study as a whole: Per million T cells, the diversity of TCR beta decreased roughly linearly as age advanced. It was not possible, with unsorted PBMCs, to conclusively compare naive and antigen-experienced cells.

The chain carries TRBV7-2 and TRBJ1-4; no firm D call. This TCR was sampled from a woman aged 25 to 39 in good health. The sequenced sample was blood. In DNA, the CDR3 is TGTGCCAGCAGCCGAACCTTCGGTGAAAAACTGTTTTTT. Translating gives CASSRTFGEKLFF.